This entry is about one TCR beta chain. Its target antigen remains unknown. Base quality data are lacking; no much larger clone is found one base away. This sample is part of a study of technical replicates of blood from several donors (dated by TCRdb to about 2017). Library preparation used the immunoSEQ multiplex PCR assay. Drawn from immuneACCESS, this table holds only the in-frame rearrangements with V and J called that TCRdb kept. Clones are partly lost; checked studies trace under half to an unresolved V gene and leave the rest unexplained. The sample has tens of thousands of clones on record, 95% to 96% of them singletons. The ten biggest clones cover about 0.37% of the sample. Including cysteine and phenylalanine, the CDR3 has 12 amino acids. The kept DNA is CDR3 alone, 36 bases in frame from the first base. Based on the germline V gene, the CDR1 and CDR2 sequences are SQVTM and ANQGSEA. The junction carries 12 bases between V and J, which are trimmed by 3 bases and 9 bases respectively.

The receptor was isolated from a human donor in good health. This receptor chain uses TRBV29-1 and TRBJ2-1; the D gene identity is not certain. The sequenced sample was T cells isolated from PBMCs. Here the CDR3 is given as CSVEARWSEQFF. The DNA sequence is given as TGCAGCGTTGAGGCCCGTTGGAGTGAGCAGTTCTTC.